A single T cell receptor beta chain is shown here with its context. The target antigen is unknown. Trimming left V 1 base short and J 0 bases short, with 12 bases between. Germline values: CDR1 SGHVS, CDR2 FQNEAQ. The CDR3 contains 17 residues. Sequenced by immunoSEQ multiplex PCR; TCRdb stores in-frame clones only, minus some. In the table there are about 15,000 clones, about nine tenths of which are singletons. The source of the sample is a study of T cell clonotyping in hematopoietic cell transplantation. Findings and limits, study-wide: Without cell sorting, CD4 versus CD8 contributions remain unresolved. Pathologically expanded recipient clonotypes increased progressively from day 30 to day 180 as diversity fell. At the given depth, recipient repertoires were over 95% de novo clonotypes.

This TCR was sampled from a male patient in his fifties or sixties who had an allogeneic stem cell transplant from an unrelated donor, so T cells may come from the graft donor. Some clones in this sample may be carry-over from other donors' samples. The sequenced sample was PBMCs, obtained 100 days after allogeneic stem cell transplant. This sequence joins TRBV7-8 and TRBJ1-4, with a possible D match to TRBD1 (6 bases). The CDR3 DNA is TGTGCCAGCAGCTTAGTGGGACACCTTGCAACTAATGAAAAACTGTTTTTT. Protein product: CASSLVGHLATNEKLFF.